These T cell receptor beta chains were read from a single sample in a study of blood T cell repertoires in COVID-19. Generated by immunoSEQ multiplex PCR, the TCRdb table keeps only in-frame clones and is missing some. The profile covers about 110,000 clones, with approximately 70% appearing a single time and 1.5% to 2% taken by the ten largest. The sequenced sample consisted of peripheral blood. The source is a woman in her thirties or forties with acute or convalescent COVID-19. CDR3s include the opening cysteine and the closing phenylalanine or tryptophan. Each record gives: clone size, J gene, V gene, D gene, CDR3 protein, CDR3 DNA. The D gene is left open where the match is weak. Clone size, where shown, is once, few, many, or a class for clones that have expanded.

>many|TRBJ2-7|TRBV7-9|TRBD1
CASSPRTIQGSYEQYF
TGTGCCAGCAGCCCCCGGACGATACAGGGGTCCTACGAGCAGTACTTC
>-|TRBJ2-3|TRBV28|-
CASSKLARGYLTDTQYF
TGTGCCAGCAGTAAACTAGCGAGGGGGTACCTGACAGATACGCAGTATTTT
>-|TRBJ2-7|TRBV29-1|TRBD2
CSVVRLAGLGEQYF
TGCAGCGTTGTAAGGCTAGCGGGGCTCGGCGAGCAGTACTTC
>-|TRBJ2-5|TRBV2|TRBD1
CASKQGEETQYF
TGTGCCAGCAAGCAGGGGGAAGAGACCCAGTACTTC
>-|TRBJ2-4|TRBV28|-
CASSLFQSLLAKNIQYF
TGTGCCAGCAGTTTATTCCAAAGCCTTCTAGCCAAAAACATTCAGTACTTC
>-|TRBJ1-2|TRBV29-1|TRBD1
CSVEQGGRYGYTF
TGCAGCGTTGAACAGGGGGGCCGCTATGGCTACACCTTC
>-|TRBJ1-2|TRBV3-1/TRBV3-2|-
CASRPNGGRYGYTF
TGTGCCAGCAGACCCAATGGGGGGAGGTATGGCTACACCTTC
>-|TRBJ1-4|TRBV4-3|-
CASSRIWETATNEKLFF
TGCGCCAGCAGCCGTATTTGGGAGACGGCAACTAATGAAAAACTGTTTTTT
>-|TRBJ2-3|TRBV5-1|-
CASSGATSTDTQYF
TGCGCCAGCAGTGGTGCGACTAGCACAGATACGCAGTATTTT
>-|TRBJ2-1|TRBV10-1|TRBD2
CASSASGTARDEQFF
TGCGCCAGCAGTGCGAGCGGGACCGCCAGGGATGAGCAGTTCTTC
>-|TRBJ2-1|TRBV6-5|TRBD2
CASSYGSGGAENEQFF
TGTGCCAGCAGTTACGGAAGCGGGGGGGCTGAAAATGAGCAGTTCTTC
>-|TRBJ2-1|TRBV7-9|-
CASTSLNRDNEQFF
TGTGCCAGCACCTCTCTCAACAGGGACAATGAGCAGTTCTTC
>once|TRBJ2-1|TRBV7-8|-
CASRFGGAGQLYNEQFF
TGTGCCAGCAGGTTTGGAGGCGCGGGACAGCTCTACAATGAGCAGTTCTTC
>-|TRBJ2-3|TRBV7-9|-
CASSLGPGSSTDTQYF
TGTGCCAGCAGCTTAGGGCCGGGGTCTAGCACAGATACGCAGTATTTT
>few|TRBJ2-7|TRBV3-1/TRBV3-2|TRBD1
CASSLPGQPARQYF
TGTGCCAGCAGCTTACCGGGACAGCCCGCGCGGCAGTACTTC
>-|TRBJ2-7|TRBV5-1|TRBD1
CASSLGGDRDEQYF
TGCGCCAGCAGCTTGGGGGGGGACAGGGACGAGCAGTACTTC
>-|TRBJ2-3|TRBV7-6|TRBD2
CASSRTRGSDTQYF
TGTGCCAGCAGCCGGACTAGAGGTTCAGATACGCAGTATTTT
>-|TRBJ2-3|TRBV6-5|TRBD1
CASSYVQGFTDTQYF
TGTGCCAGCAGTTACGTACAGGGGTTCACAGATACGCAGTATTTT
>-|TRBJ2-3|TRBV6-1|TRBD2
CASSERGGWADTQYF
TGTGCCAGCAGTGAAAGGGGAGGGTGGGCAGATACGCAGTATTTT
>-|TRBJ1-5|TRBV19|-
CASSIGNNQPQHF
TGTGCCAGTAGTATAGGTAACAATCAGCCCCAGCATTTT
>-|TRBJ2-3|TRBV18|-
CASSPSTASTDTQYF
TGTGCCAGCTCACCCTCGACTGCTAGCACAGATACGCAGTATTTT
>-|TRBJ2-7|TRBV3-1/TRBV3-2|TRBD2
CASKQTSGGAYEQYF
TGTGCCAGCAAACAGACTAGCGGGGGGGCTTACGAGCAGTACTTC
>once|TRBJ2-3|TRBV15|-
CATSRPPRGNTQYF
TGTGCCACCAGCAGACCGCCTCGGGGAAATACGCAGTATTTT
>few|TRBJ1-2|TRBV10-3|TRBD1
CAIRGQGRSGYGYTF
TGTGCCATCAGGGGACAGGGGCGGAGTGGATATGGCTACACCTTC
>-|TRBJ1-1|TRBV21-1|-
CASSKGATGMGTEAFF
TGTGCCAGCAGCAAAGGGGCGACAGGTATGGGCACTGAAGCTTTCTTT
>-|TRBJ2-7|TRBV29-1|TRBD2
CSVVIAGGPNEQYF
TGCAGCGTTGTGATAGCGGGGGGGCCGAACGAGCAGTACTTC
>-|TRBJ2-7|TRBV7-6|-
CASGVEPHLGGRYEQYF
TGTGCCAGCGGGGTAGAACCACACTTGGGGGGGCGATACGAGCAGTACTTC
>-|TRBJ1-1|TRBV7-9|TRBD1
CASSRGQGGTEAFF
TGTGCCAGCAGCCGGGGACAGGGAGGAACTGAAGCTTTCTTT
>-|TRBJ2-2|TRBV2|TRBD1
CASRGQGANTGELFF
TGTGCCAGCAGAGGACAGGGGGCGAACACCGGGGAGCTGTTTTTT
>-|TRBJ1-1|TRBV12-3/TRBV12-4|TRBD1
CASSPQQGSEAFF
TGTGCCAGCTCTCCCCAACAGGGGAGTGAAGCTTTCTTT
>medium-sized|TRBJ2-7|TRBV29-1|TRBD1
CSARTGGDEQYF
TGCAGCGCTAGGACAGGTGGCGACGAGCAGTACTTC
>-|TRBJ2-3|TRBV28|TRBD2
CASSPGLVTDTQYF
TGTGCCAGCAGCCCGGGACTAGTCACAGATACGCAGTATTTT
>-|TRBJ1-1|TRBV12-3/TRBV12-4|-
CASSTLGRKAFF
TGTGCCAGCAGTACCCTGGGGAGGAAAGCTTTCTTT
>-|TRBJ1-6|TRBV7-2|TRBD1
CASSLGDRGLRSPLHF
TGTGCCAGCAGCTTAGGGGACAGGGGGCTGCGTTCACCCCTCCACTTT
>-|TRBJ2-3|TRBV10-2|TRBD2
CASLSLADTDTQYF
TGCGCCAGTTTATCACTAGCGGATACAGATACGCAGTATTTT
>few|TRBJ2-5|TRBV7-9|-
CASSLGRAQETQYF
TGTGCCAGCAGCTTGGGCAGGGCCCAAGAGACCCAGTACTTC
>-|TRBJ1-5|TRBV30|-
CAWNGVGNQPQHF
TGTGCCTGGAACGGGGTAGGTAATCAGCCCCAGCATTTT
>few|TRBJ1-1|TRBV4-3|-
CASSQEWSNTEAFF
TGCGCCAGCAGCCAAGAATGGAGTAACACTGAAGCTTTCTTT
>few|TRBJ2-7|TRBV29-1|-
CSVALDPGSEQYF
TGCAGCGTTGCACTAGACCCGGGGAGCGAGCAGTACTTC
>-|TRBJ2-7|TRBV27|TRBD1
CASSPRPGQGHYEQYF
TGTGCCAGCAGCCCCCGGCCGGGACAGGGTCACTACGAGCAGTACTTC
>-|TRBJ2-5|TRBV7-3|TRBD2
CASSWGLAGAHPKQETQYF
TGTGCCAGCAGCTGGGGACTAGCGGGGGCCCACCCTAAACAAGAGACCCAGTACTTC
>once|TRBJ1-4|TRBV19|TRBD1
CASSPLTGGIGNEKLFF
TGTGCCAGTAGCCCTTTGACAGGGGGCATTGGTAATGAAAAACTGTTTTTT
>-|TRBJ2-1|TRBV7-7|-
CASSPSASSYNEQFF
TGTGCCAGCAGCCCTAGCGCTAGCTCCTACAATGAGCAGTTCTTC
>-|TRBJ1-1|TRBV6-6|-
CASRDRLNTEAFF
TGTGCCAGCAGGGACAGACTGAACACTGAAGCTTTCTTT
>-|TRBJ2-3|TRBV9|-
CASSGVRWSDTQYF
TGTGCCAGCAGCGGAGTTCGATGGTCAGATACGCAGTATTTT